This TCR beta chain was obtained from a study of CD8 T cells in ankylosing spondylitis. The study, taken as a whole, reports: Within ankylosing spondylitis blood, a TCR beta motif made up of eight highly homologous variants appeared to be characteristic.

Quantitative 5'-RACE with molecular barcodes generated TCR beta libraries. TCRdb itself ran the 5' RACE reads through MiXCR, one entry per CDR3 protein. This sample has roughly 350,000 distinct CDR3 sequences, with 8% found just once. This clonotype was counted only a few times. Its antigen is still unknown. The V gene's germline CDR1 is LGHNA and CDR2 YNFKEQ. CDR3 size: 16 residues. V was pared by 0 bases and J by 4 bases, with 12 bases between. The V and J genes are TRBV4-2 and TRBJ1-4; no clear D. This TCR was sampled from a male donor with ankylosing spondylitis. The sequencing sample was made of blood, either unsorted or a sorted T cell fraction (not recorded which). In nucleotides, the CDR3 is TGTGCCAGCAGCCAAGAATTATGGCCGAATAATGAAAAACTGTTTTTT. This translates into CASSQELWPNNEKLFF.